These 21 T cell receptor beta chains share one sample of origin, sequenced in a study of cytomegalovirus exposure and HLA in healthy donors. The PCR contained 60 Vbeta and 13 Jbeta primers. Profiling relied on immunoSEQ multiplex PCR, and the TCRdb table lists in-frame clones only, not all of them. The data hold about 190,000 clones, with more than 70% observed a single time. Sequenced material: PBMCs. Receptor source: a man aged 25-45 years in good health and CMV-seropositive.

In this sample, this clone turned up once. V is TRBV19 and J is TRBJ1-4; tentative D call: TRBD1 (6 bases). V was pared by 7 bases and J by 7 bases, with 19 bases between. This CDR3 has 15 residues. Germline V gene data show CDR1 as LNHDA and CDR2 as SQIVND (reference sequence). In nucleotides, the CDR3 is TGTGCCAGTACCCCTTTCCCGGGGGGCCGTGAAAAACTGTTTTTT. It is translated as CASTPFPGGREKLFF.

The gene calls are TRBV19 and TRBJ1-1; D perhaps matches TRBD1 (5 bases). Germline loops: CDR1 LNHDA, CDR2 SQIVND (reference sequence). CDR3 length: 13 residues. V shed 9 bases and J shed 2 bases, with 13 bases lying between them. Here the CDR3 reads CASHRDYNTEAFF. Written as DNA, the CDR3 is TGTGCCAGCCACCGGGACTATAACACTGAAGCTTTCTTT.

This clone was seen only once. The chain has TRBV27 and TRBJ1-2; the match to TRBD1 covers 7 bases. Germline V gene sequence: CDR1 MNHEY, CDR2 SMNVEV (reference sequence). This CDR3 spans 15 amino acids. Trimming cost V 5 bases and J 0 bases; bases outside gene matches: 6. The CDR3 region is CASSGLGTANYGYTF. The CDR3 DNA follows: TGTGCCAGCAGTGGCCTAGGGACAGCTAACTATGGCTACACCTTC.

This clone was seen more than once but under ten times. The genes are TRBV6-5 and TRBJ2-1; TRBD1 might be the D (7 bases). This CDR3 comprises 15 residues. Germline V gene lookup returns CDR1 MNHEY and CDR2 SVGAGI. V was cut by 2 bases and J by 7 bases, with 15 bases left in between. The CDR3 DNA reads TGTGCCAGCAGTTACCCCGCCAGGGGGAGGAATGAGCAGTTCTTC. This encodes CASSYPARGRNEQFF.

The CDR3 loop reads CAISGSGDEQYF. The DNA of the CDR3 is TGTGCCATCAGTGGTTCGGGAGACGAGCAGTACTTC. The V gene is TRBV10-3, the J gene TRBJ2-7; a weak D match, TRBD2 (6 bases). CDR1 is ENHRY and CDR2 is SYGVKD in the germline V gene. The CDR3 length is 12 residues. V lost 4 bases and J lost 5, with 9 bases in between.

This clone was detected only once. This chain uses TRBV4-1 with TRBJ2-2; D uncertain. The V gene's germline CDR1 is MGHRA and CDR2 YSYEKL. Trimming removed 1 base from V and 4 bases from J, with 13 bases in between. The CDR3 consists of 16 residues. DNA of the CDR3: TGCGCCAGCAGCCAAGCTTGGAGCCGGATCACCGGGGAGCTGTTTTTT. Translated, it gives CASSQAWSRITGELFF.

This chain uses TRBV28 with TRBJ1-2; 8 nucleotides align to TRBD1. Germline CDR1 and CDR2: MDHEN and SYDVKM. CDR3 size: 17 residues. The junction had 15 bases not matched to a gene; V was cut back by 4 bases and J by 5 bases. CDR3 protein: CASSSYLPGQDLYGYTF. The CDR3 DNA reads TGTGCCAGCAGTTCTTACCTTCCGGGACAGGATCTTTATGGCTACACCTTC.

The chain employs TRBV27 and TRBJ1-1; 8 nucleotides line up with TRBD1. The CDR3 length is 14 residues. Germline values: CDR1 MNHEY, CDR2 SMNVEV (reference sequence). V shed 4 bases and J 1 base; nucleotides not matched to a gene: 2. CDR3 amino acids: CASSSQGGNTEAFF. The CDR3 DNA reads TGTGCCAGCAGTTCACAGGGGGGGAACACTGAAGCTTTCTTT.

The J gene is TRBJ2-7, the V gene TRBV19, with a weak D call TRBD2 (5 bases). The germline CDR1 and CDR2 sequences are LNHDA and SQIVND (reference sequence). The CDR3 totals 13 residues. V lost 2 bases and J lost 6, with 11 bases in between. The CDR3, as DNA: TGTGCCAGTAGTATAAAGGCTGGAGGCGAGCAGTACTTC. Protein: CASSIKAGGEQYF.

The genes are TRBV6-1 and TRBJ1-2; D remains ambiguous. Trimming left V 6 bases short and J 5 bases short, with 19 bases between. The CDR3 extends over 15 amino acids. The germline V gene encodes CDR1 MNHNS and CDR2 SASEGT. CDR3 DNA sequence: TGTGCCAGCAGGATTACGAACTCTCGAGGGTATGGCTACACCTTC. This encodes CASRITNSRGYGYTF.

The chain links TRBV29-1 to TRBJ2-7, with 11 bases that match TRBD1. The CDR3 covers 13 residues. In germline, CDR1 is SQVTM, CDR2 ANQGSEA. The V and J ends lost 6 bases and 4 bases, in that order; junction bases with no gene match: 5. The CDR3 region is CSVRTGGGYEQYF. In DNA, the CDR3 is TGCAGCGTACGGACAGGGGGCGGGTACGAGCAGTACTTC.

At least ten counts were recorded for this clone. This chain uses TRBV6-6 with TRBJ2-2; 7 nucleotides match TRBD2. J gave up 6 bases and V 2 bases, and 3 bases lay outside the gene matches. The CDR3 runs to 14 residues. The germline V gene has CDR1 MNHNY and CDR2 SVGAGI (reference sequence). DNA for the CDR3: TGTGCCAGCAGTTACGGTCGGGAGGCCGGGGAGCTGTTTTTT. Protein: CASSYGREAGELFF.

This CDR3 reads CASSWPRTSGGARNEQYF. CDR3 in DNA: TGTGCCAGCAGCTGGCCGAGAACTAGCGGGGGGGCCAGGAACGAGCAGTACTTC. The chain recombines TRBV5-6 with TRBJ2-7; 13 bases fit TRBD2. Trimming cost V 3 bases and J 5 bases; bases outside gene matches: 14. Germline V CDR1 and CDR2: SGHDT, YYEEEE. This CDR3 is 18 amino acids long.

The CDR3 here is CASRPGSNQNTEAFF. The CDR3 region has the DNA TGTGCCAGCAGGCCAGGAAGTAACCAGAACACTGAAGCTTTCTTT. The chain is built from TRBV4-2 and TRBJ1-1; no reliable D call. Germline lookup yields CDR1 LGHNA and CDR2 YNFKEQ. V was pared by 6 bases and J by 1 base, with 15 bases between. The CDR3 is 15 residues long.

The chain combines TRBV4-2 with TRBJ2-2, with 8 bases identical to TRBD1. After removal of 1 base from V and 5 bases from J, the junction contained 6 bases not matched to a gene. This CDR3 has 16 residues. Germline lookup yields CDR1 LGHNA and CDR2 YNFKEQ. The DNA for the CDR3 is TGTGCCAGCAGCCAAGCCGACAGGGGAGGAACCGGGGAGCTGTTTTTT. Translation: CASSQADRGGTGELFF.

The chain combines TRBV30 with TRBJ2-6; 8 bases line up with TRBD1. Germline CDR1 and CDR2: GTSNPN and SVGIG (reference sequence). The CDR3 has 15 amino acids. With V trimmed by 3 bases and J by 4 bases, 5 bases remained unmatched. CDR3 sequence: CAWRSRDRGANVLTF. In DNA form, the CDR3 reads TGTGCCTGGAGAAGCCGGGACAGGGGGGCCAACGTCCTGACTTTC. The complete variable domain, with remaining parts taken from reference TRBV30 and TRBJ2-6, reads SQTIHQWPATLVQPVGSPLSLECTVEGTSNPNLYWYRQAAGRGLQLLFYSVGIGQISSEVPQNLSASRPQDRQFILSSKKLLLSDSGFYLCAWRSRDRGANVLTFGAGSRLTVL.

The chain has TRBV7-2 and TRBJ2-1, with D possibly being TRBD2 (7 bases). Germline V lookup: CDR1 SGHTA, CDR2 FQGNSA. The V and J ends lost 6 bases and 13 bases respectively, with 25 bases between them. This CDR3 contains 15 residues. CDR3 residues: CASSKTGTGGGPQFF. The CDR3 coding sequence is TGTGCCAGCAGTAAGACCGGGACTGGCGGGGGCCCACAGTTCTTC.

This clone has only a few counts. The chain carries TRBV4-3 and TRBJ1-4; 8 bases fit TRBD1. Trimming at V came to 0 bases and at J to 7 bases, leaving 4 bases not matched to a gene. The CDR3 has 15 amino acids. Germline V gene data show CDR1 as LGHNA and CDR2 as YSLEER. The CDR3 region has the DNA TGCGCCAGCAGCCAAGAGGACAGGGAAGGTGAAAAACTGTTTTTT. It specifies CASSQEDREGEKLFF.

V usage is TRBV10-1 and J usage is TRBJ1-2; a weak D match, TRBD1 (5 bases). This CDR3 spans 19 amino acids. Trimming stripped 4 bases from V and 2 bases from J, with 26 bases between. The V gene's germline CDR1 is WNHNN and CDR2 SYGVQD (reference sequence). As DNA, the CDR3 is TGCGCCAGCAGTGGTTTCACCCTTGGAGGAAGGGACTCGAACTATGGCTACACCTTC. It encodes CASSGFTLGGRDSNYGYTF.

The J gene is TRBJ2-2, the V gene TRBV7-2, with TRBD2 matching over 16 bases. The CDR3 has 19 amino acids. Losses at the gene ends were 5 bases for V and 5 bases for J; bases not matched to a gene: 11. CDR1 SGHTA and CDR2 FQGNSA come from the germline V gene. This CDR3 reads CASSLGTSGGAISTGELFF. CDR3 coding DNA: TGTGCCAGCAGCCTGGGGACTAGCGGGGGGGCGATTAGTACCGGGGAGCTGTTTTTT.

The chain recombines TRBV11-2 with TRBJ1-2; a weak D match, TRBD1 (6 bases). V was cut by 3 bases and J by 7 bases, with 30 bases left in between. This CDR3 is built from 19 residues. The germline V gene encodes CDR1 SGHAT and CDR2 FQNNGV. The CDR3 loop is CASSFWPQGSLFPSGGYTF. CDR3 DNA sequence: TGTGCCAGCAGCTTTTGGCCTCAGGGGAGCCTTTTCCCATCGGGTGGCTACACCTTC.